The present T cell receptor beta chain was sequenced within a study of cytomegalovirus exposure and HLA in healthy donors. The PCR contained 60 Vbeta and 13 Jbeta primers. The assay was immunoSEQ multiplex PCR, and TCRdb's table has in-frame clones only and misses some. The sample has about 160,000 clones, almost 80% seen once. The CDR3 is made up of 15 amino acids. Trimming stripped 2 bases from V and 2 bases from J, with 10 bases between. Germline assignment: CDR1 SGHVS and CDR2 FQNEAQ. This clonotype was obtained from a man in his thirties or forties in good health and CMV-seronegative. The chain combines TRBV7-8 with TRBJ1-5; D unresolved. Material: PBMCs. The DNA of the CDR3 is TGTGCCAGCAGCTTATCGGGTGGTGGCAATCAGCCCCAGCATTTT. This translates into CASSLSGGGNQPQHF.